This T cell receptor beta chain originates from a study of shared clonotypes between healthy human individuals. V lost 4 bases and J lost 7, with 17 bases in between. CDR3 length: 14 amino acids. CDR1 is SGHNT, CDR2 YYREEE, per germline (reference sequence). Only CD45RO-negative cells positively selected for CCR7 counted as naive CD8 cells, so terminally differentiated effector memory CD45RA+ cells were excluded. Only in-frame clones appear in the TCRdb table, and some are missing; sequencing was by immunoSEQ multiplex PCR. The data hold about 580,000 clones, with roughly 98% observed a single time. The receptor was isolated from a man aged 25 to 45 in good health. The chain recombines TRBV5-4 with TRBJ1-1; D gene unclear. The sequenced sample was naive CD8+ T cells sorted from blood. CDR3: CASSQKGSYSEAFF. In DNA form, the CDR3 reads TGTGCCAGCAGCCAGAAGGGCAGCTACAGTGAAGCTTTCTTT.